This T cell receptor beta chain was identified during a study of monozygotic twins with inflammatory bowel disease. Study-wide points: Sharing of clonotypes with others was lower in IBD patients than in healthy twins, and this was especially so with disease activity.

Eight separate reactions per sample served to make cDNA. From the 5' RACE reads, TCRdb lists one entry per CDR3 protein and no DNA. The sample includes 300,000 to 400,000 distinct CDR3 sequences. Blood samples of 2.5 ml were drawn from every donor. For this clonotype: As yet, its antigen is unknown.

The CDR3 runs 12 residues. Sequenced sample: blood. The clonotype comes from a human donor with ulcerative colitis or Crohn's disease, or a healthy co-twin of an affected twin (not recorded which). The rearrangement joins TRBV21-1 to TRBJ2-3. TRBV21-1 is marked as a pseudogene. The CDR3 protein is CASSKNGDTQYF.